The rows below give T cell receptor beta chains drawn from one sample of a study of blood T cells in healthy people across ages. TCRdb used MiXCR to reprocess the 5' RACE reads, holding one entry per CDR3 protein. The sample lists more than 1.4 million distinct CDR3 sequences; around 42% were seen once. The specimen was blood. The source of these receptors is a young woman in good health. Both conserved end residues are part of each CDR3. Fields, in order: J gene, clone size, V gene, D gene, CDR3 protein, CDR3 DNA. The D gene is left open where the match is weak. Some rows mark clone size as missing; the rest say once, few, many or name a class of expanded clone.

TRBJ1-6	.	TRBV9	.	CASSVAAEESPLHF	TGTGCCAGCAGCGTAGCTGCCGAGGAATCACCCCTCCACTTT
TRBJ1-2	few	TRBV27	.	CASSFWGYNGYTF	TGTGCCAGCAGTTTCTGGGGGTACAATGGCTACACCTTC
TRBJ2-1	.	TRBV5-5	TRBD1	CASSLGPQGGEQFF	TGTGCCAGCAGCTTGGGGCCACAGGGGGGTGAGCAGTTCTTC
TRBJ2-2	.	TRBV3-1	.	CASSRQTGELFF	TGTGCCAGCAGCCGTCAAACCGGGGAGCTGTTTTTT
TRBJ1-5	.	TRBV7-6	.	CASSSGTENQPQHF	TGTGCCAGCAGCTCCGGGACTGAGAATCAGCCCCAGCATTTT
TRBJ2-5	.	TRBV7-6	.	CASSSGSGQETQYF	TGTGCCAGCAGCTCTGGTAGCGGCCAAGAGACCCAGTACTTC
TRBJ2-7	few	TRBV20-1	.	CSAGGDSYEQYF	TGCAGTGCGGGGGGAGACAGCTACGAGCAGTACTTC
TRBJ1-5	.	TRBV10-3	TRBD1	CAISESTGDQPQHF	TGTGCCATCAGTGAGTCGACAGGGGATCAGCCCCAGCATTTT
TRBJ2-7	few	TRBV28	.	CASRRTGRFQYF	TGTGCCAGCAGAAGGACGGGGCGATTTCAGTACTTC
TRBJ2-5	.	TRBV19	.	CASRLKLGETQYF	TGTGCCAGTAGACTAAAACTCGGGGAGACCCAGTACTTC
TRBJ2-1	.	TRBV7-9	.	CASSLVGAGSSYNEQFF	TGTGCCAGCAGCTTAGTCGGAGCGGGCAGCTCCTACAATGAACAGTTCTTC
TRBJ2-7	.	TRBV6-5	.	CASSPLSGSLYEQYF	TGTGCCAGCAGTCCCTTGAGCGGGTCTCTCTACGAGCAGTACTTC
TRBJ2-7	.	TRBV29-1	.	CSVVGRAGSYEQYF	TGCAGCGTTGTTGGGCGAGCGGGCTCCTACGAGCAGTACTTC
TRBJ1-2	.	TRBV5-1	.	CASSGQGGNGYTF	TGCGCCAGCAGCGGTCAAGGAGGTAATGGCTACACCTTC
TRBJ1-1	.	TRBV6-5	.	CASSRTRAVTEAFF	TGTGCCAGCAGCCGAACGCGGGCGGTCACTGAAGCTTTCTTT
TRBJ1-2	.	TRBV12-3/TRBV12-4	.	CASRAVAPYGYTF	TGTGCCAGCAGGGCCGTAGCCCCCTATGGCTACACCTTC
TRBJ2-7	few	TRBV20-1	TRBD2	CSAGTSGGWGSYEQYF	TGCAGTGCGGGGACTAGCGGGGGATGGGGCTCCTACGAGCAGTACTTC
TRBJ1-2	few	TRBV2	.	CASTIKLNYGYTF	TGTGCCAGCACCATAAAACTAAACTATGGCTACACCTTC
TRBJ2-3	.	TRBV20-1	TRBD2	CSAHPSGRSDTQYF	TGCAGTGCACATCCTAGCGGGAGATCAGATACGCAGTATTTT
TRBJ2-1	.	TRBV20-1	.	CSARERGGTSSYNEQFF	TGCAGTGCTAGAGAGAGGGGAGGTACCAGCTCCTACAATGAGCAGTTCTTC
TRBJ2-5	few	TRBV5-1	TRBD1	CASSSGTGFAETQYF	TGCGCCAGCAGCTCCGGGACAGGGTTTGCAGAGACCCAGTACTTC
TRBJ2-5	.	TRBV2	TRBD2	CGGSGGFYQETQYF	TGTGGGGGTAGCGGGGGCTTTTACCAAGAGACCCAGTACTTC
TRBJ2-7	few	TRBV4-1	TRBD2	CASSQVAGEYEQYF	TGCGCCAGCAGCCAAGTAGCGGGGGAGTACGAGCAGTACTTC
TRBJ2-7	.	TRBV3-1	TRBD2	CASSQNSGSLNEQYF	TGTGCCAGCAGCCAAAATAGCGGGAGCTTGAACGAGCAGTACTTC
TRBJ1-3	.	TRBV20-1	.	CSARRGNTIYF	TGCAGTGCTCGAAGGGGAAACACCATATATTTT
TRBJ2-7	many	TRBV6-5	.	CASSYSTEGGAEQYF	TGTGCCAGCAGTTACTCGACCGAGGGAGGCGCCGAGCAGTACTTC
TRBJ1-5	once	TRBV7-9	.	CASSLGAYNQPQHF	TGTGCCAGCAGCTTGGGAGCTTACAATCAGCCCCAGCATTTT
TRBJ2-1	.	TRBV6-5	.	CASRGSYEQFF	TGTGCCAGCAGAGGTTCTTACGAGCAGTTCTTC
TRBJ1-1	once	TRBV20-1	TRBD1	CSAQTGGSGTEAFF	TGCAGTGCTCAAACAGGGGGCAGTGGCACTGAAGCTTTCTTT
TRBJ2-7	.	TRBV5-1	TRBD2	CASSLTTSSGGPYEQYF	TGCGCCAGCAGCTTGACCACCTCTAGCGGGGGACCCTACGAGCAGTACTTC
TRBJ2-7	.	TRBV7-9	TRBD1	CASSLVVGQGILVVHEQYF	TGTGCCAGCAGCTTAGTAGTAGGACAGGGAATATTAGTCGTCCACGAGCAGTACTTC
TRBJ1-2	many	TRBV10-3	TRBD1	CAISNDRVGGYTF	TGTGCCATATCTAACGACAGGGTTGGCGGCTACACCTTC
TRBJ1-2	.	TRBV6-5	.	CASSYRGLDYGYTF	TGTGCCAGCAGTTACAGGGGATTGGACTATGGCTACACCTTC
TRBJ1-1	few	TRBV5-1	.	CASSSEGGREAFF	TGCGCCAGCAGCTCCGAGGGTGGGAGAGAAGCTTTCTTT
TRBJ1-2	few	TRBV2	TRBD1	CATRTGLDYGYTF	TGTGCCACCAGGACAGGGCTTGACTATGGCTACACCTTC
TRBJ2-7	.	TRBV24-1	TRBD2	CATSGRTGEGRTGLAGIYEQYF	TGTGCCACCAGTGGCAGGACAGGGGAAGGCCGAACGGGACTAGCGGGAATTTACGAGCAGTACTTC
TRBJ2-3	.	TRBV5-1	.	CASSGETDTQYF	TGCGCCAGCTCGGGGGAGACAGATACGCAGTATTTT
TRBJ1-4	.	TRBV10-3	.	CATKAGQVKEKLFF	TGTGCCACCAAGGCTGGCCAGGTTAAGGAAAAACTGTTTTTT
TRBJ2-5	.	TRBV6-2/TRBV6-3	.	CASRNSDEQYF	TGTGCCAGCAGGAATAGCGATGAGCAGTACTTC
TRBJ1-5	.	TRBV28	.	CASSGPRGSYQPQHF	TGTGCCAGCAGTGGGCCCAGGGGCTCTTATCAGCCCCAGCATTTT
TRBJ2-2	.	TRBV30	TRBD1	CAWSGGQGELFF	TGTGCCTGGAGTGGGGGACAGGGGGAGCTGTTTTTT
TRBJ2-5	.	TRBV6-1	.	CASSRQERGTQYF	TGTGCCAGCAGTCGACAGGAGCGGGGGACCCAGTACTTC
TRBJ2-3	.	TRBV20-1	.	CSPRDAGTDTQYF	TGCAGTCCCCGGGATGCGGGCACAGATACGCAGTATTTT
TRBJ1-1	.	TRBV12-3/TRBV12-4	.	CASSTGEGDTEAFF	TGTGCCAGCAGTACCGGGGAGGGTGACACTGAAGCTTTCTTT
TRBJ2-5	few	TRBV12-5	TRBD2	CASGASGALGTQYF	TGTGCTAGTGGAGCTAGCGGGGCCTTAGGGACCCAGTACTTC
TRBJ2-2	few	TRBV5-1	.	CASSPRVGEGTGELFF	TGCGCCAGCAGCCCCCGTGTAGGGGAAGGCACCGGGGAGCTGTTTTTT
TRBJ1-2	.	TRBV9	.	CASSEGTADPFYGYTF	TGTGCCAGCAGCGAGGGGACCGCTGATCCCTTCTATGGCTACACCTTC
TRBJ2-5	few	TRBV7-4	.	CASSPERDEQTQYF	TGTGCCAGCAGCCCAGAACGGGACGAACAGACCCAGTACTTC
TRBJ2-5	.	TRBV7-9	.	CASSSRTPSETQYF	TGTGCCAGCAGCTCCCGGACTCCTTCGGAGACCCAGTACTTC
TRBJ2-7	.	TRBV7-2	TRBD2	CASSFTSGGREQYF	TGTGCCAGCAGCTTTACTAGCGGAGGGCGGGAGCAGTACTTC
TRBJ2-1	.	TRBV20-1	TRBD2	CSARGTSSGVYNEQFF	TGCAGTGCTAGGGGGACTAGCAGCGGTGTTTACAATGAGCAGTTCTTC